A selection of T cell receptor beta chains follows, all from one sample in a study of preoperative IRX-2 immunotherapy in early breast cancer. The method was immunoSEQ multiplex PCR; TCRdb's version includes in-frame clones alone and lacks a portion of them. The table shows under 40,000 clones, with under 90% occurring only once. This sample comprised tumor tissue, obtained after IRX-2 immunotherapy. These receptors originate from a human donor with breast cancer. Both conserved end residues are part of each CDR3. The order of the fields is J gene, V gene, D gene, clone size, CDR3 length, CDR3 DNA, CDR3 protein. D genes are given only for firm matches. Part of the rows lack a size; the others show once, few, many or a class for expanded clones.

J gene: TRBJ1-1
V gene: TRBV6-8
D gene: TRBD1
clone size: .
CDR3 length: 15
CDR3 DNA: TGTGCCAGCAGTTACTCGGGACAGCTGAACACTGAAGCTTTCTTT
CDR3 protein: CASSYSGQLNTEAFF

J gene: TRBJ2-3
V gene: TRBV6-8
D gene: TRBD2
clone size: once
CDR3 length: 16
CDR3 DNA: TGTGCCAGCAGTTACTCGAGCGGGGGGGCTGGAGATACGCAGTATTTT
CDR3 protein: CASSYSSGGAGDTQYF

J gene: TRBJ2-5
V gene: TRBV5-1
D gene: .
clone size: .
CDR3 length: 16
CDR3 DNA: TGCGCCAGCAGCTTGGCCGGGCTGGGTTCCCAAGAGACCCAGTACTTC
CDR3 protein: CASSLAGLGSQETQYF

J gene: TRBJ2-2
V gene: TRBV7-4
D gene: .
clone size: .
CDR3 length: 17
CDR3 DNA: TGTGCCAGCAGCCAAGGCCCGGGAGGGGGCGACACCGGGGAGCTGTTTTTT
CDR3 protein: CASSQGPGGGDTGELFF

J gene: TRBJ2-2
V gene: TRBV18
D gene: .
clone size: .
CDR3 length: 14
CDR3 DNA: TGTGCCAGCTCACCACTCTCTTACACCGGGGAGCTGTTTTTT
CDR3 protein: CASSPLSYTGELFF

J gene: TRBJ2-1
V gene: TRBV30
D gene: TRBD2
clone size: .
CDR3 length: 14
CDR3 DNA: TGTGCCTGGAGTGTCCTAGCGGGACATACGGGGCAGTTCTTC
CDR3 protein: CAWSVLAGHTGQFF

J gene: TRBJ1-1
V gene: TRBV5-1
D gene: TRBD1
clone size: .
CDR3 length: 16
CDR3 DNA: TGCGCCAGCAGCTTAGTCGGACAGGCCATGAACACTGAAGCTTTCTTT
CDR3 protein: CASSLVGQAMNTEAFF

J gene: TRBJ1-1
V gene: TRBV6-1
D gene: .
clone size: .
CDR3 length: 14
CDR3 DNA: TGTGCCAGCAGTGAAGGCCAGATGAACACTGAAGCTTTCTTT
CDR3 protein: CASSEGQMNTEAFF

J gene: TRBJ2-2
V gene: TRBV6-4
D gene: TRBD2
clone size: .
CDR3 length: 17
CDR3 DNA: TGTGCCAGCACTGGACTAGCGGGGGTTGGGCGGACCGGGGAGCTGTTTTTT
CDR3 protein: CASTGLAGVGRTGELFF

J gene: TRBJ1-1
V gene: TRBV7-7
D gene: .
clone size: once
CDR3 length: 15
CDR3 DNA: TGTGCCAGCAGCCCATCCCGGACCTTGAACACTGAAGCTTTCTTT
CDR3 protein: CASSPSRTLNTEAFF

J gene: TRBJ2-3
V gene: TRBV10-3
D gene: .
clone size: .
CDR3 length: 12
CDR3 DNA: TGTGCCATCAGTGAGTCGGAAGATACGCAGTATTTT
CDR3 protein: CAISESEDTQYF

J gene: TRBJ2-3
V gene: TRBV5-1
D gene: .
clone size: .
CDR3 length: 14
CDR3 DNA: TGCGCCAGCAGCTTGGCCGTAAGCACAGATACGCAGTATTTT
CDR3 protein: CASSLAVSTDTQYF

J gene: TRBJ2-3
V gene: TRBV18
D gene: TRBD2
clone size: once
CDR3 length: 17
CDR3 DNA: TGTGCCAGCTCACCACCGACTAGCGGGAGACGGACAGATACGCAGTATTTT
CDR3 protein: CASSPPTSGRRTDTQYF

J gene: TRBJ1-1
V gene: TRBV6-8
D gene: .
clone size: .
CDR3 length: 14
CDR3 DNA: TGTGCCAGCAGTTATGTGGGGGCGGGCACTGAAGCTTTCTTT
CDR3 protein: CASSYVGAGTEAFF

J gene: TRBJ2-1
V gene: TRBV6-8
D gene: .
clone size: .
CDR3 length: 16
CDR3 DNA: TGTGCCAGCAGTTACTCGGGCAGGGGATCCTACAATGAGCAGTTCTTC
CDR3 protein: CASSYSGRGSYNEQFF

J gene: TRBJ2-2
V gene: TRBV6-8
D gene: TRBD2
clone size: .
CDR3 length: 18
CDR3 DNA: TGTGCCAGCAGTCCGCTAGCGGGGGGGCCGCTTGGCACCGGGGAGCTGTTTTTT
CDR3 protein: CASSPLAGGPLGTGELFF

J gene: TRBJ1-4
V gene: TRBV6-8
D gene: .
clone size: .
CDR3 length: 15
CDR3 DNA: TGTGCCAGCAGTCTCTGGCTTGCAACTAATGAAAAACTGTTTTTT
CDR3 protein: CASSLWLATNEKLFF

J gene: TRBJ2-2
V gene: TRBV7-5
D gene: .
clone size: .
CDR3 length: 15
CDR3 DNA: TGTGCCAGCAGCCTTAGCGGGGGGGTTAGCGGGGAGCTGTTTTTT
CDR3 protein: CASSLSGGVSGELFF

J gene: TRBJ1-1
V gene: TRBV6-1
D gene: .
clone size: .
CDR3 length: 13
CDR3 DNA: TGTGCCAGCAGTGAAGTGCACCAGACTGAAGCTTTCTTT
CDR3 protein: CASSEVHQTEAFF

J gene: TRBJ2-5
V gene: TRBV19
D gene: TRBD2
clone size: once
CDR3 length: 14
CDR3 DNA: TGTGCCAGTAGAAGGCGGGGGACCCGAAAGACCCAGTACTTC
CDR3 protein: CASRRRGTRKTQYF

J gene: TRBJ2-5
V gene: TRBV28
D gene: .
clone size: .
CDR3 length: 14
CDR3 DNA: TGTGCCAGCAGTCCCGGCGGTCCAGTGGAGACCCAGTACTTC
CDR3 protein: CASSPGGPVETQYF

J gene: TRBJ1-5
V gene: TRBV30
D gene: .
clone size: .
CDR3 length: 13
CDR3 DNA: TGTGCCTGGAGTGTAAGCTCCAATCAGCCCCAGCATTTT
CDR3 protein: CAWSVSSNQPQHF

J gene: TRBJ1-1
V gene: TRBV5-1
D gene: .
clone size: .
CDR3 length: 15
CDR3 DNA: TGCGCCAGCAGCTCGGGCAGGACCGGGAACACTGAAGCTTTCTTT
CDR3 protein: CASSSGRTGNTEAFF

J gene: TRBJ2-1
V gene: TRBV6-8
D gene: TRBD2
clone size: .
CDR3 length: 15
CDR3 DNA: TGTGCCAGCAGTGAGTACGGGGGGGCGTTGAATGAGCAGTTCTTC
CDR3 protein: CASSEYGGALNEQFF

J gene: TRBJ1-2
V gene: TRBV28
D gene: .
clone size: once
CDR3 length: 13
CDR3 DNA: TGTGCCAGCAGTTTATCCGGGAGGGGTGGCTACACCTTC
CDR3 protein: CASSLSGRGGYTF

J gene: TRBJ2-7
V gene: TRBV11-3
D gene: TRBD2
clone size: .
CDR3 length: 16
CDR3 DNA: TGTGCCAGCAGCCCCGTCCGAGGACTAGCGCCCTACGAGCAGTACTTC
CDR3 protein: CASSPVRGLAPYEQYF

J gene: TRBJ2-7
V gene: TRBV7-7
D gene: .
clone size: .
CDR3 length: 16
CDR3 DNA: TGTGCCAGCAGCTTGGTTGGGGGAGTGAACTCCTACGAGCAGTACTTC
CDR3 protein: CASSLVGGVNSYEQYF

J gene: TRBJ2-1
V gene: TRBV6-8
D gene: .
clone size: few
CDR3 length: 13
CDR3 DNA: TGTGCCACAGTAGCGGCGTATTACAATGAGCAGTTCTTC
CDR3 protein: CATVAAYYNEQFF